This T cell receptor beta chain was recorded in a study of neurological immune-mediated disorders. Trimming removed 0 bases from V and 0 bases from J, with 9 bases in between. Germline V gene data show CDR1 as LNHNV and CDR2 as YYDKDF (reference sequence). The CDR3 runs to 16 residues. 5'RACE with 10-nucleotide random UMIs produced the cDNA. In TCRdb, the 5' RACE reads were re-called with MiXCR into one record per CDR3 protein. The sample consists of some 60,000 distinct CDR3 sequences, around 9.7% of them appearing once. This clonotype has a count of ten or more. Its target is not known. Stated time point: longitudinal time-point 2. Volunteers attending a blood bank in Maryland, USA, served as healthy controls. General study findings and limits: Falling below healthy controls, multiple sclerosis showed the least TCR clonal expansion, while HTLV-1-associated myelopathy showed the most.

The rearrangement links TRBV15 to TRBJ2-1, with D perhaps TRBD2 (5 bases). This clonotype was sampled from a man aged 25 to 40 in good health. Sequenced input: PBMCs. CDR3 nucleotide sequence: TGTGCCACCAGCAGAGAGCGGGCGGCCTCCTACAATGAGCAGTTCTTC. Its protein is CATSRERAASYNEQFF.